The clone carrying this T cell receptor beta chain was seen at least ten times. Its antigen is not identified. This entry is derived from a study of spatial heterogeneity in lung cancer. Sample time point: sample taken at primary tumor resection. Untreated early-stage non-small cell lung cancer patients, roughly 75 in total, were the donors. Regarding the study as a whole: Relative to follow-up, resection was when ubiquitous expanded tumor TCRs appeared more in blood.

CDR3 length equals 15 residues. The ends were cut back, 5 bases at V and 1 base at J, with 17 bases in the middle. Germline V gene lookup returns CDR1 DFQATT and CDR2 SNEGSKA (reference sequence). One entry per CDR3 protein results from TCRdb running MiXCR on the 5' RACE reads. The sample consists of roughly 8,000 distinct CDR3 sequences, roughly 9.2% of them appearing once. The chain employs TRBV20-1 and TRBJ2-5, with D possibly matching TRBD1 (6 bases). The sequencing used PBMCs, collected at surgery. The clonotype comes from a male donor with early-stage non-small cell lung cancer. This chain's CDR3 is CSAPPLLDSQETQYF. The CDR3 coding sequence is TGCAGTGCTCCTCCCTTATTGGACAGCCAAGAGACCCAGTACTTC.